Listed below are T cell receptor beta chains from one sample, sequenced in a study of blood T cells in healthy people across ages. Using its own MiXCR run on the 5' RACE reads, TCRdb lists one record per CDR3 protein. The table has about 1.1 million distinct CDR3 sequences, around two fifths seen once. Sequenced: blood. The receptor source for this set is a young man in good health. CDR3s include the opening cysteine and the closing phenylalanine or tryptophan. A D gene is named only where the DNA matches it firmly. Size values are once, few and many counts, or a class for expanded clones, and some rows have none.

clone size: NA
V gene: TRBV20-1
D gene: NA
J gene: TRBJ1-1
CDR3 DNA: TGCGGTGCCAAAAAGGGGGGGATGGACACTGAAGCTTTCTTT
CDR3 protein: CGAKKGGMDTEAFF

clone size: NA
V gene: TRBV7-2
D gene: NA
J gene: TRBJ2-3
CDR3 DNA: TGTGCCAGCAGCTTAGCCCCGGGGCCATATACAGATACGCAGTATTTT
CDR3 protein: CASSLAPGPYTDTQYF

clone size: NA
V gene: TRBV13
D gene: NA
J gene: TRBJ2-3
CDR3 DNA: TGTGCCAGCAGCCCCAGAGGGACCGCCCAGGGAGATACGCAGTATTTT
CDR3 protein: CASSPRGTAQGDTQYF

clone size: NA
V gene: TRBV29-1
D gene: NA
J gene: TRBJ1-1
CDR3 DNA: TGCAGCGTTAACGGACAGCTGAACACTGAAGCTTTCTTT
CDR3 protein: CSVNGQLNTEAFF

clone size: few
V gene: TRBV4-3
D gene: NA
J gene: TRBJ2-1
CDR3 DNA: TGCGCCAGCAGCCAAGATCACAGGGGCGGGAGTTCCTACAATGAGCAGTTCTTC
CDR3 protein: CASSQDHRGGSSYNEQFF

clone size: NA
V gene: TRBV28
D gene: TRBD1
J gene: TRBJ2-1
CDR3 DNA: TGTGCCGGCAGTCTCGACAGGGGTTCCTACAATGAGCAGTTCTTC
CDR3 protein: CAGSLDRGSYNEQFF

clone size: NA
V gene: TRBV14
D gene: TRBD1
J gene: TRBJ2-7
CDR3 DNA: TGTGTCAGCAGCCAAGATTGGGACAGTGCCTACGAGCAGTACTTC
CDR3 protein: CVSSQDWDSAYEQYF

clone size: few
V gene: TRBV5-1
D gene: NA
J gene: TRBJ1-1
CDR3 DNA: TGCGCCAGCAGCTTGGCGCGCTTCGGGGGAGTCACTGAAGCTTTCTTT
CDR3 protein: CASSLARFGGVTEAFF

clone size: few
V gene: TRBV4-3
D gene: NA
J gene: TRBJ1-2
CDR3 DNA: TGCGCCAGCAGCCAAGACCACATCGTAGGGGTTGCTGGCTACACCTTC
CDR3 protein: CASSQDHIVGVAGYTF

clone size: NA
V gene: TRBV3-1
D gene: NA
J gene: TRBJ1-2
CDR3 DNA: TGTGCCAGCAGCCAAGTTCCAGGCACTCCCGGCTACACCTTC
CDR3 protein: CASSQVPGTPGYTF

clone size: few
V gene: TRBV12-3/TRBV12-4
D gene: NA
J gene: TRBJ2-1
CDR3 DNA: TGTGCCAGCAGCCACAGGGTTAGGACGCAGTTCTTC
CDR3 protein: CASSHRVRTQFF

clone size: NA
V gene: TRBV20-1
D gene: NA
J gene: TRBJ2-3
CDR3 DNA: TGCAGTGCTGCTGGGGTAACGGGAGATACGCAGTATTTT
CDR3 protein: CSAAGVTGDTQYF

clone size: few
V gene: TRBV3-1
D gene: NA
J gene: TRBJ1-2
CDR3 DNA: TGTGCCAGCAGCCAATCCCGCGACGGATACTATGGCTACACCTTC
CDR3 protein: CASSQSRDGYYGYTF

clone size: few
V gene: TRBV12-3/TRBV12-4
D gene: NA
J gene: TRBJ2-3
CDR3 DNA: TGTGCCAGCAGCCTGGGGGGGGCCTTAGATACGCAGTATTTT
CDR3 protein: CASSLGGALDTQYF

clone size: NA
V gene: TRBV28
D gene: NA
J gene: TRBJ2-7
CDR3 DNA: TGTGCCAGCAGTTCCCACGGACGTCCCTCCGAGCAGTACTTC
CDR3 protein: CASSSHGRPSEQYF

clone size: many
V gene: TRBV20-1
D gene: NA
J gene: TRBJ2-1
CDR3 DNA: TGCAGTGCTAGAGGTGGGGGCTCCTACAATGAGCAGTTCTTC
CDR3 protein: CSARGGGSYNEQFF

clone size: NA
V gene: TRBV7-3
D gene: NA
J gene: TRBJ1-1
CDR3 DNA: TGTGCCAGCAGCTTAATCTGGCGGTCGAACACTGAAGCTTTCTTT
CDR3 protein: CASSLIWRSNTEAFF

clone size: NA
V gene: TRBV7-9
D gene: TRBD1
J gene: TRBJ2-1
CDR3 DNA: TGTGCCAGCAGCTTAGACAGGGGGCTCTACGAGCAGTTCTTC
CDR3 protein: CASSLDRGLYEQFF

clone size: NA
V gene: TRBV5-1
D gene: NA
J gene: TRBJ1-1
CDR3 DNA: TGCGCCAGCAGCTTGGAGGGGTTGTGGACTGAAGCTTTCTTT
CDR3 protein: CASSLEGLWTEAFF

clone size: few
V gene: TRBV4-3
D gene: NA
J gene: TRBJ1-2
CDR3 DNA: TGCGCCAGCAGCCAAGATTACGAGGCTTATGGCTACACCTTC
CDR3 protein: CASSQDYEAYGYTF

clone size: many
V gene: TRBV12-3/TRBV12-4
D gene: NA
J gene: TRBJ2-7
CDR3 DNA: TGTGCCAGCAGTTTTTCTCTCAGCTACGAGCAGTACTTC
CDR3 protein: CASSFSLSYEQYF

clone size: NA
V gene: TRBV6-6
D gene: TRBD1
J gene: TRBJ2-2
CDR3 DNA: TGTGCCAGCAGTCGACAGGGGTCTTTCACCGGGGAGCTGTTTTTT
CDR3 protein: CASSRQGSFTGELFF

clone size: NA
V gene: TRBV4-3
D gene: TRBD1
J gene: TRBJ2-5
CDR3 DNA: TGCGCCAGCAGCCAAGGGGGGACAGGGGACCTATTAACAGAGACCCAGTACTTC
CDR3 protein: CASSQGGTGDLLTETQYF

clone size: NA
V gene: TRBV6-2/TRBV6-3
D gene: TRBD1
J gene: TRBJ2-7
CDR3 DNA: TGTGCCAGCAGTGACAGGGGGACTCCCTACAATGAGCAGTACTTC
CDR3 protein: CASSDRGTPYNEQYF

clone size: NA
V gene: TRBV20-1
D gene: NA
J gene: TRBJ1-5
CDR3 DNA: TGCAGTGCTAATAGGGGGGGGCATAGCAATCAGCCCCAGCATTTT
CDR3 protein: CSANRGGHSNQPQHF

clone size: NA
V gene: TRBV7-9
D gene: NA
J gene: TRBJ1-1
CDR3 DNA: TGTGCCAGCAGCCCCAGACAGGAACTGAACACTGAAGCTTTCTTT
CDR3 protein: CASSPRQELNTEAFF

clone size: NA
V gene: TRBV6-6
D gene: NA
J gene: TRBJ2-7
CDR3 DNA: TGTGCCAGCAGGAGACAGGGAGGTTACAATGAGCAGTACTTC
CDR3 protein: CASRRQGGYNEQYF

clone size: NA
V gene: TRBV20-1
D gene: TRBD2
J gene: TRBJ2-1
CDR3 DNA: TGCAGTGCTAGGGGGGCTAGCGGGTCGGGTGAGCAGTTCTTC
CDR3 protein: CSARGASGSGEQFF

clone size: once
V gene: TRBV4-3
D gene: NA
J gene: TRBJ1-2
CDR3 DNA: TGCGCCAGCAGCCAAGAGATTGTCCGGAGGTTTTCTAACTATGGCTACACCTTC
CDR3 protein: CASSQEIVRRFSNYGYTF

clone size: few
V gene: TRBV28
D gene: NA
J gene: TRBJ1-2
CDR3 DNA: TGTGCCAGCGGCCCAAACTATGGCTACACCTTC
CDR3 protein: CASGPNYGYTF

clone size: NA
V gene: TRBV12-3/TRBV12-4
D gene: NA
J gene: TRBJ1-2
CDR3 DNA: TGTGCCAGCAGTTCTTCCGGACGGGGGGCTCATGGCTACACCTTC
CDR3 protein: CASSSSGRGAHGYTF

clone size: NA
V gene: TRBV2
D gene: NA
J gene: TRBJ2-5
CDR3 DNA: TGTGCCAGCAGGATTCGAGAGACCCAAGAGACCCAGTACTTC
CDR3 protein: CASRIRETQETQYF

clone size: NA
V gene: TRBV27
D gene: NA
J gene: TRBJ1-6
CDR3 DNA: TGTGCCAGCAGCCCTGCAGGGAGAGGTTCACCCCTCCACTTT
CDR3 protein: CASSPAGRGSPLHF

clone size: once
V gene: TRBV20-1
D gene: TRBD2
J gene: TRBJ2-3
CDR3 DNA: TGCAGTGCAACCTCTAGCGGGGGGGACGCAGATACGCAGTATTTT
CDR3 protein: CSATSSGGDADTQYF

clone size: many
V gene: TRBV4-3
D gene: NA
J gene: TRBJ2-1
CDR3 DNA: TGCGCCAGCAGCCAAGATAACGGACGGGAGCAGTTCTTC
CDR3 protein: CASSQDNGREQFF

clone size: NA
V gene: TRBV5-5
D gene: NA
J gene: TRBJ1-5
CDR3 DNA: TGTGCCAGCAGCTTGGGGCCCCATTTGGGTCAGCCCCAGCATTTT
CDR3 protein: CASSLGPHLGQPQHF

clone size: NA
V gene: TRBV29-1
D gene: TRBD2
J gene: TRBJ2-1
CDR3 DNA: TGCAGCGCCGAGCGGGGCCGCAATGAGCGGTTCTTC
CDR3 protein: CSAERGRNERFF

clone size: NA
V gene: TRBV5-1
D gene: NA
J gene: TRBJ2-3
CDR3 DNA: TGCGCCAGCAGCCCGCAGGGGATGGCCACAGATACGCAGTATTTT
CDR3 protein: CASSPQGMATDTQYF

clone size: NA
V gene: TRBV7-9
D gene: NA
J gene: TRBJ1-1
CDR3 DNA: TGTGCCAGCAGCCGTGGGGGGCTGATGAACACTGAAGCTTTCTTT
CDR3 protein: CASSRGGLMNTEAFF